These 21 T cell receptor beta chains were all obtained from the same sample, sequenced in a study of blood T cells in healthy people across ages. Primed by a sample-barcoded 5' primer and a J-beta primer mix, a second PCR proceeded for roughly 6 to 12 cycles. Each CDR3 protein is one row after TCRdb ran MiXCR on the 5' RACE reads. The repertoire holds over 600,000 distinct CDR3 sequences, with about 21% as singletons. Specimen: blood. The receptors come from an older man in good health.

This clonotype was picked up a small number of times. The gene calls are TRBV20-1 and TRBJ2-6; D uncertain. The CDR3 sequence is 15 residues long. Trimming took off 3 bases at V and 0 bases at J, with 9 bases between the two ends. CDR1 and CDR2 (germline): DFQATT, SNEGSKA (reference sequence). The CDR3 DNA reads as TGCAGTGCTAGTCGACTGATCTCTGGGGCCAACGTCCTGACTTTC. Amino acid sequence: CSASRLISGANVLTF.

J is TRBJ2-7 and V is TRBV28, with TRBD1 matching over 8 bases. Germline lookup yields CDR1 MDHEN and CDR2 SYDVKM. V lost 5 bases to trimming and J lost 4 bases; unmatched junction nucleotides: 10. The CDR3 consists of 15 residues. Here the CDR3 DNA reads TGTGCCAGCAGTGGAGGGACAGGCGACTCTTACGAGCAGTACTTC. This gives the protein CASSGGTGDSYEQYF.

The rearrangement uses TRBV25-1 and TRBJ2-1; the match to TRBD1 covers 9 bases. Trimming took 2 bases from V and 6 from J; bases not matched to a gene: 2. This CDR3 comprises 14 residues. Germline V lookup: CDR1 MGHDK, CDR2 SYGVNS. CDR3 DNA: TGTGCCAGCAGTGAAAGGGACAGGGTCAATGAGCAGTTCTTC. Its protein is CASSERDRVNEQFF.

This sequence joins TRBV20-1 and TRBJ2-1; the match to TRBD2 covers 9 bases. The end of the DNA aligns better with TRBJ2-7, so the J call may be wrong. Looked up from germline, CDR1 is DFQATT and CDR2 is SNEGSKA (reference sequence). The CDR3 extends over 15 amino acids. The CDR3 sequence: CSARDLDSGSYEQYF. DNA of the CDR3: TGCAGTGCTAGAGATCTCGATAGCGGGAGCTACGAGCAGTACTTC.

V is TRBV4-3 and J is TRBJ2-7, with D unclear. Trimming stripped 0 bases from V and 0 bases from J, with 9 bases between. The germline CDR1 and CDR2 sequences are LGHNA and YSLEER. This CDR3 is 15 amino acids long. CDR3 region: CASSQESYRSYEQYF. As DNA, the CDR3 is TGCGCCAGCAGCCAAGAGTCGTATCGCTCCTACGAGCAGTACTTC.

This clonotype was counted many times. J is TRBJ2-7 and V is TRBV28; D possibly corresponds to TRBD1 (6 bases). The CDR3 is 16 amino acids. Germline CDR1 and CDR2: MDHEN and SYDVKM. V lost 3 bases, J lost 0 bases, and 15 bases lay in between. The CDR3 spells CASSFPPGHSSYEQYF. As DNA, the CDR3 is TGTGCCAGCAGTTTTCCCCCGGGACACAGCTCCTACGAGCAGTACTTC.

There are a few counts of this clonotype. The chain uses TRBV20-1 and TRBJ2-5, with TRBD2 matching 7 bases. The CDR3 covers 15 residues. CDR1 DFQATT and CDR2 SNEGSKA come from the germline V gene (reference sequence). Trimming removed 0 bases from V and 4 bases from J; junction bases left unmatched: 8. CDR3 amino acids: CSARDPERDGETQYF. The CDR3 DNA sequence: TGCAGTGCTAGAGATCCGGAGCGGGACGGAGAGACCCAGTACTTC.

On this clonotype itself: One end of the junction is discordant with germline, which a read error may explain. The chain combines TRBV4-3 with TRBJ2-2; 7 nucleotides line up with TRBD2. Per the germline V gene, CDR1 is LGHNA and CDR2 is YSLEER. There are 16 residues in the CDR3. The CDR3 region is CAGSQGLGLDRGELFF. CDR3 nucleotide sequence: TGCGCCGGCAGCCAAGGGCTCGGACTAGATCGTGGGGAGCTGTTTTTT.

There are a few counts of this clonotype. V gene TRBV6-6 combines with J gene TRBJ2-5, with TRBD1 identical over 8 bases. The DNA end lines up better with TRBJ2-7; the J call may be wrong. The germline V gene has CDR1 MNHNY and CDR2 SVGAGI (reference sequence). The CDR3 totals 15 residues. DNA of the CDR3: TGTGCCAGCAGAAAAGGACAGGGAATGAGCTACGAGCAGTACTTC. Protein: CASRKGQGMSYEQYF.

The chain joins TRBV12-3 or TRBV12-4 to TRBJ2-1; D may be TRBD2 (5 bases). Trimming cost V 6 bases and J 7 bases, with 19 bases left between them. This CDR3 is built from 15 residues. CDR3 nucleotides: TGTGCCAGCAGCCGAACTAGAGGGAGAAGGAATGAGCAGTTCTTC. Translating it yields CASSRTRGRRNEQFF.

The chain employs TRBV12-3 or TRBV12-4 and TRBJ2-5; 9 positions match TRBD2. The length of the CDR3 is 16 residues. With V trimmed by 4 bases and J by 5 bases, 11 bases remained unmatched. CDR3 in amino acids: CASSSRGSGSLETQYF. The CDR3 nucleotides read TGTGCCAGCAGTTCCCGGGGTAGCGGGAGTTTGGAGACCCAGTACTTC.

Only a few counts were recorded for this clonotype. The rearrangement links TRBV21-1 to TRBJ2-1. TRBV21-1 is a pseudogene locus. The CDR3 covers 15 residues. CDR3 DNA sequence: TGTGCCAGCAGCAAAACTAGCGACTCCTACAATGAGCAGTTCTTC. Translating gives CASSKTSDSYNEQFF.

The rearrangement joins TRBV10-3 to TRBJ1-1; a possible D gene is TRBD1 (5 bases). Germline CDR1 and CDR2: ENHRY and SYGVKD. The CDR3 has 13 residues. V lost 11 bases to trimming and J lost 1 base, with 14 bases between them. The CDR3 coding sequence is TGTGCCTCCGTTAAAGGGGAGAACACTGAAGCTTTCTTT. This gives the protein CASVKGENTEAFF.

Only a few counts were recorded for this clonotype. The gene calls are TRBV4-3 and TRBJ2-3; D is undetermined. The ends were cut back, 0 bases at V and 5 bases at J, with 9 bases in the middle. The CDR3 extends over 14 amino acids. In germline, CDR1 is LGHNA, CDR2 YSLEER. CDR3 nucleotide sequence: TGCGCCAGCAGCCAAGACACCCCGAGAGATACGCAGTATTTT. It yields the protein CASSQDTPRDTQYF.

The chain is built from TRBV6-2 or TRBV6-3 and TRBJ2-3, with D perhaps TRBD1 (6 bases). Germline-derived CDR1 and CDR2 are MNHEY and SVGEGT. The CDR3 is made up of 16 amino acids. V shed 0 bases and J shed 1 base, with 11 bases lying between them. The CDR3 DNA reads TGTGCCAGCAGTTACTCGGCAGGGGTCGGCACAGATACGCAGTATTTT. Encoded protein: CASSYSAGVGTDTQYF.

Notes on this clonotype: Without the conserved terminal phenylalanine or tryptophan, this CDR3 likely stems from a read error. CDR3 residues: CASSLRPSGSRTDTQYL. In DNA form, the CDR3 reads TGTGCCAGCAGCTTGCGGCCTAGCGGGAGCCGGACAGATACGCAGTATTTG. The chain couples TRBV5-6 to TRBJ2-3, with TRBD2 matching 10 bases. The V gene's germline CDR1 is SGHDT and CDR2 YYEEEE. V shed 1 base and J 3 bases; nucleotides not matched to a gene: 8. This CDR3 comprises 17 residues.

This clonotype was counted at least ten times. CDR3 region: CSASTDSYEQYF. The CDR3 bases are TGCAGTGCTAGCACTGACTCGTACGAGCAGTACTTC. This chain joins TRBV20-1 and TRBJ2-7; D unclear. Trimming stripped 3 bases from V and 4 bases from J, with 10 bases between. The CDR3 has 12 residues. Germline loops: CDR1 DFQATT, CDR2 SNEGSKA (reference sequence).

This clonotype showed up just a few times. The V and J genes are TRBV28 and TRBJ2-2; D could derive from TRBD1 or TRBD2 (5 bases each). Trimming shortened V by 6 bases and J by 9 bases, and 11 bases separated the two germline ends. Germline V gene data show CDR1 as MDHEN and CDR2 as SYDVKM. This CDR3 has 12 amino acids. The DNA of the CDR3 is TGTGCCAGCAGCCTGAGGGGACGGGAGCTGTTTTTT. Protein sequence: CASSLRGRELFF.

The chain's CDR3 is CSAVTHDGQETQYF. In DNA form, the CDR3 reads TGCAGTGCAGTGACACATGACGGCCAAGAGACCCAGTACTTC. This rearrangement joins TRBV20-1 to TRBJ2-5, with D unclear. This CDR3 is built from 14 residues. Germline CDR1 reads DFQATT; CDR2 reads SNEGSKA (reference sequence). The V end was cut by 6 bases, the J end by 1 base, with 15 bases between.

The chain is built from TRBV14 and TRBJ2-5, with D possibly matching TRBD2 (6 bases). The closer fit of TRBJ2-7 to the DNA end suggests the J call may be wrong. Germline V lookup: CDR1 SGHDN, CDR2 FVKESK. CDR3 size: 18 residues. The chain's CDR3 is CASSQDAPGTLSSYEQYF. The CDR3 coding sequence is TGTGCCAGCAGCCAAGATGCCCCCGGGACTCTGAGCTCCTACGAGCAGTACTTC.

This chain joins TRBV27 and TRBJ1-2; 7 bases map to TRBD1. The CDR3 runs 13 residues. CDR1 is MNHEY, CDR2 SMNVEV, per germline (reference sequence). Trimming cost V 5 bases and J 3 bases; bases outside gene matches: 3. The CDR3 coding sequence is TGTGCCAGCAGTCCGGGACAGTACTATGGCTACACCTTC. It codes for CASSPGQYYGYTF.